This TCR beta chain was obtained from a study of CD8 T cells in ankylosing spondylitis. This clonotype was seen many times. The antigen remains unidentified. Study outcomes and limitations: Seven to nine highly homologous variants formed a TCR beta motif that appeared characteristic of ankylosing spondylitis blood.

TCRdb independently ran MiXCR on the 5' RACE reads; one entry per CDR3 protein. The sample yields a few hundred thousand distinct CDR3 sequences, 20% to 25% seen once. Trimming stripped 4 bases from V and 4 bases from J, with 11 bases between. The CDR3 is made up of 13 amino acids. Per germline, CDR1 SQVTM and CDR2 ANQGSEA. The sequence was obtained from a male donor with ankylosing spondylitis. Source material: blood, either unsorted or a sorted T cell fraction (not recorded which). The chain joins TRBV29-1 to TRBJ2-1; TRBD2 is a possible D gene (6 bases). The CDR3 nucleotides read TGCAGCGTTGGTAGGGACTCTTACAATGAGCAGTTCTTC. Its protein is CSVGRDSYNEQFF.